There are a few counts of the clone carrying this TCR beta chain. No antigen is known for it. The sample originates from a study of cytomegalovirus exposure and HLA in healthy donors. The wider study: According to later analysis, the same platform produced the 120 or so validation and 666 first-cohort repertoires. Study results and caveats: It was confirmed in vitro that three of the CMV-associated chains were specific for CMV antigens. A subsequent analysis found that TCR clusters from the first cohort also tended to co-occur in the roughly 120 validation repertoires, with 90% to 95% of cluster scores above 0.

Some clones are missing from TCRdb's copy, which holds only in-frame ones; the method was immunoSEQ multiplex PCR. The table shows about 89,000 clones, with roughly 84% occurring only once. Separation from the roughly 670-subject first cohort characterized the roughly 120-subject validation cohort, to which the donors belonged. The V and J ends lost 1 base and 4 bases, in that order; junction bases with no gene match: 4. The CDR3 totals 14 residues. CDR1 is MNHEY and CDR2 is SMNVEV in the germline V gene (reference sequence). The sequenced sample was PBMCs. The chain uses TRBV27 and TRBJ2-7, with 7 bases aligning to TRBD1. The TCR sequence derives from a woman younger than 35 in good health and CMV-seropositive. The CDR3 region has the DNA TGTGCCAGCAGTTTATACGGGACAGCTTACGAGCAGTACTTC. It translates to CASSLYGTAYEQYF.